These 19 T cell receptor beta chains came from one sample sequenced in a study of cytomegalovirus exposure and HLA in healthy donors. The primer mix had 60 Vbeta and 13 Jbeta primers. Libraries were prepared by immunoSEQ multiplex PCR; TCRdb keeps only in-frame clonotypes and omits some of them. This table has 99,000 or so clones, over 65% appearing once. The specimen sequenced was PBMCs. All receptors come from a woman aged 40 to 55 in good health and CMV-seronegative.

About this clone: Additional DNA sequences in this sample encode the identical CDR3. The CDR3 here is CASRLEQGAGEAFF. The DNA for the CDR3 is TGTGCCAGCAGACTTGAACAGGGGGCGGGCGAAGCTTTCTTT. This chain uses TRBV28 with TRBJ1-1, with 9 nucleotides matching TRBD1. Germline assignment: CDR1 MDHEN and CDR2 SYDVKM. V lost 6 bases and J lost 8; bases outside the gene matches: 10. The CDR3 runs to 14 residues.

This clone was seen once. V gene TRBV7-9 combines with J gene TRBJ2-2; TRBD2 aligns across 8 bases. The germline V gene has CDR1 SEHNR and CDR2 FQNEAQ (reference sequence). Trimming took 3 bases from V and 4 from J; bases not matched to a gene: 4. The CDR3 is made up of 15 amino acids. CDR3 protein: CASSFLAGPTGELFF. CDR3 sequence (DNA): TGTGCCAGCAGCTTTTTAGCGGGACCCACCGGGGAGCTGTTTTTT.

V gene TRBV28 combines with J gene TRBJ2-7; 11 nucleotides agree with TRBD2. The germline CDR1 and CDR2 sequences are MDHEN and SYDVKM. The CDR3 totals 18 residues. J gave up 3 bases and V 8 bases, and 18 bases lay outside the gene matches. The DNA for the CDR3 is TGTGCCAGCGGTACCATAGCGGGAGGGCCCCTCCAGGGCTACGAGCAGTACTTC. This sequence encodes CASGTIAGGPLQGYEQYF.

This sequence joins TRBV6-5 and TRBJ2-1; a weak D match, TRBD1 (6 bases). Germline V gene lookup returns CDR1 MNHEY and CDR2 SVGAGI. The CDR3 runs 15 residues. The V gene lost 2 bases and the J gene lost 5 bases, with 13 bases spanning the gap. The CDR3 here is CASSYDRGINNEQFF. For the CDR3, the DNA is TGTGCCAGCAGTTACGATAGGGGGATCAACAATGAGCAGTTCTTC.

The DNA of the CDR3 is TGCGCCAGCAGCCAAATGATGAGAGGTCGAACAGATACGCAGTATTTT. Its translation: CASSQMMRGRTDTQYF. The rearrangement joins TRBV4-1 to TRBJ2-3; D is undetermined. The CDR3 sequence is 16 residues long. Trimming removed 2 bases from V and 3 bases from J, with 15 bases in between. Germline assignment: CDR1 MGHRA and CDR2 YSYEKL.

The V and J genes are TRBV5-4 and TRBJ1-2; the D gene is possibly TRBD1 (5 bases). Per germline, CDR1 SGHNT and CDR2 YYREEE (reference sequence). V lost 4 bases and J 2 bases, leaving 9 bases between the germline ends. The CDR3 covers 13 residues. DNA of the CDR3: TGTGCCAGCAGCGCGGGGACCAACTATGGCTACACCTTC. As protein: CASSAGTNYGYTF.

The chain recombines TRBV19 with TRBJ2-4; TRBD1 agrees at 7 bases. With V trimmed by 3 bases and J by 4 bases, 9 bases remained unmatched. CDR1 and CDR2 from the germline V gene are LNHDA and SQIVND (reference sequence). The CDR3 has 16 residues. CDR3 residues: CASSMAYTGQKNIQYF. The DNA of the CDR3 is TGTGCCAGTAGTATGGCATACACGGGACAGAAAAACATTCAGTACTTC.

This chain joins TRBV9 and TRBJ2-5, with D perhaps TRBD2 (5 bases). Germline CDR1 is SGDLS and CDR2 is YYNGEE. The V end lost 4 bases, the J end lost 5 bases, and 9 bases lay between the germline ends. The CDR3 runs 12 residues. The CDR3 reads CASSFRGETQYF. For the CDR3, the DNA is TGTGCCAGCAGCTTTAGAGGGGAGACCCAGTACTTC.

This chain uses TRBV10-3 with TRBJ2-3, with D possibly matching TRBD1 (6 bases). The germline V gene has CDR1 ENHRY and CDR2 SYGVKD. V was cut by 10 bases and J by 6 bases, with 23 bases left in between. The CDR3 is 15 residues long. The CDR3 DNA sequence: TGTGCCACCCGAGAGACCCCAGGGGTTTCGGATACGCAGTATTTT. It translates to CATRETPGVSDTQYF.

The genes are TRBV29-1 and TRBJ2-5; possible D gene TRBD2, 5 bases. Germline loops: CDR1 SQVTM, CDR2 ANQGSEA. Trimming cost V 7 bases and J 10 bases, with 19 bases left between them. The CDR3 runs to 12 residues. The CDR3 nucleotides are TGCAGCGGTCGCGGGCCGGACGCGGTCCAGTACTTC. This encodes CSGRGPDAVQYF.

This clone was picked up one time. The CDR3 DNA follows: TGTGCCAGCTCACCATTCGACAGCGATATCCACGAGCAGTACTTC. Translation gives CASSPFDSDIHEQYF. The chain joins TRBV18 to TRBJ2-7; D perhaps matches TRBD1 (5 bases). CDR1 and CDR2 (germline): KGHSH, LQKENI. With 2 bases removed from V and 5 bases from J, the gap between germline ends came to 16 bases. This CDR3 is built from 15 residues. Drawing the rest from reference TRBV18 and TRBJ2-7, the complete variable domain is NAGVMQNPRHLVRRRGQEARLRCSPMKGHSHVYWYRQLPEEGLKFMVYLQKENIIDESGMPKERFSAEFPKEGPSILRIQQVVRGDSAAYFCASSPFDSDIHEQYFGPGTRLTVT.

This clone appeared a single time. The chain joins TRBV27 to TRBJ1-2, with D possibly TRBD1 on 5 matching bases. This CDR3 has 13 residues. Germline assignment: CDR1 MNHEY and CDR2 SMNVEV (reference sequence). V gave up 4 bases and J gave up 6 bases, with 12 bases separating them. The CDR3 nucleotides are TGTGCCAGCAGTTACCGAAGGGGCGATGGCTACACCTTC. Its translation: CASSYRRGDGYTF.

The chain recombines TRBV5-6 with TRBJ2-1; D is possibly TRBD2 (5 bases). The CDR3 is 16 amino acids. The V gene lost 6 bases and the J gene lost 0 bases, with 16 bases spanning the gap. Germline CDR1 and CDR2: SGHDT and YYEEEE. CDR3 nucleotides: TGTGCCAGCATCCTAAGGCCGGGGAGCTCCTACAATGAGCAGTTCTTC. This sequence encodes CASILRPGSSYNEQFF.

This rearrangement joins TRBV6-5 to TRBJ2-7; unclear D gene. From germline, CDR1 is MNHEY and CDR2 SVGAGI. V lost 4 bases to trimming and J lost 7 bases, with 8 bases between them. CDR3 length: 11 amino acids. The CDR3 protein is CASSSPGEQYF. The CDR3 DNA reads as TGTGCCAGCAGTTCCCCGGGTGAGCAGTACTTC.

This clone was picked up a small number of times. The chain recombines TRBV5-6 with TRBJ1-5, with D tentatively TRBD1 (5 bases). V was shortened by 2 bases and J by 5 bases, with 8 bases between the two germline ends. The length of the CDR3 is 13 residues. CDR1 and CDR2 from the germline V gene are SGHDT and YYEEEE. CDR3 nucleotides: TGTGCCAGCAGCTTCGGGGGGGATCAGCCCCAGCATTTT. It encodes CASSFGGDQPQHF.

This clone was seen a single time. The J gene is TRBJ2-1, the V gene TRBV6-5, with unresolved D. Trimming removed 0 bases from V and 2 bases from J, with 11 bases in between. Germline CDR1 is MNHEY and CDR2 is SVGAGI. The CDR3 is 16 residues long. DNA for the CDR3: TGTGCCAGCAGTTACTCGAAACTTACGACCTACAATGAGCAGTTCTTC. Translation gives CASSYSKLTTYNEQFF.

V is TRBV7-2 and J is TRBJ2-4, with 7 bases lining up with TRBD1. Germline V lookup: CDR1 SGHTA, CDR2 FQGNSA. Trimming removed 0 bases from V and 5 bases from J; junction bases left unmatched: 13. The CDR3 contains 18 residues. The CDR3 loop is CASSLAGQPIGNENIQYF. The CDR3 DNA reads TGTGCCAGCAGCTTAGCGGGACAGCCCATCGGTAACGAAAACATTCAGTACTTC.

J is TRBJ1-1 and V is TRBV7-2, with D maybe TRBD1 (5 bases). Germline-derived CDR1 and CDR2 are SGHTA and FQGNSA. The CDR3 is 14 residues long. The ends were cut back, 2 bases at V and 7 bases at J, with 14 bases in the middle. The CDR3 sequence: CASSLYLVGGEAFF. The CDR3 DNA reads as TGTGCCAGCAGCTTATATTTGGTGGGGGGTGAAGCTTTCTTT.

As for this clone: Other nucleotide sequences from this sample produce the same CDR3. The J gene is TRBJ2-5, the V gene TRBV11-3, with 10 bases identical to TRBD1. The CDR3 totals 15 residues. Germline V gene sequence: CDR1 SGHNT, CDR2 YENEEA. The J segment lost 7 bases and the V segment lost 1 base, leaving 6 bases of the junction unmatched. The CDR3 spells CASSLGTGGQWTQYF. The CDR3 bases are TGTGCCAGCAGCTTAGGGACAGGGGGACAGTGGACCCAGTACTTC.